This T cell receptor (beta chain) was sequenced for a study of blood T cell repertoires in COVID-19. Overall study: Sources were T cells, B-cell-depleted T cells, or PBMCs; the material itself was cDNA or gDNA.

Sequencing was performed with immunoSEQ multiplex PCR; in TCRdb, only in-frame clones are kept and a portion is missing. The sample yields around 200,000 clones, 70% to 90% seen once. This CDR3 spans 13 amino acids. V was clipped by 7 bases and J by 1 base, with 11 bases between them. Germline CDR1 and CDR2: SGHRS and YFSETQ. The sample comprised peripheral blood. The origin of this receptor is a human donor with active or convalescent COVID-19. The donor label of this sample is uncertain. The V call is TRBV5-1, the J call TRBJ1-1; D gene ambiguous. The CDR3: CASGAGGNTEAFF. CDR3 DNA sequence: TGCGCCAGCGGTGCAGGAGGGAACACTGAAGCTTTCTTT.